These 21 T cell receptor beta chains share one sample of origin, sequenced in a study of identical twins. Each CDR3 protein is one row after TCRdb ran MiXCR on the 5' RACE reads. The sample shows around 230,000 distinct CDR3 sequences, under 8.5% of them seen only once. These data were likewise used in another study, on T cells expressing NK-cell markers.

Material: CD8+ T cells sorted from blood. Receptor source: a woman between 18 and 30 years old in good health.

The V gene is TRBV14, the J gene TRBJ2-1; D gene unclear. The CDR3 has 12 residues. Trimming removed 3 bases from V and 12 bases from J, with 12 bases in between. Germline V lookup: CDR1 SGHDN, CDR2 FVKESK. The CDR3 region is CASSQLVGGQFF. CDR3 DNA: TGTGCCAGCAGCCAGTTGGTCGGCGGGCAGTTCTTC.

The sample holds many counts of this clonotype. The V gene is TRBV6-1, the J gene TRBJ2-3; D is possibly TRBD2 (6 bases). The CDR3 is made up of 15 amino acids. CDR1 is MNHNS, CDR2 SASEGT, per germline. Trimming pared 5 bases from V and 2 bases from J, leaving 14 bases between. This CDR3 is CASSKVVAATDTQYF. In DNA form, the CDR3 reads TGTGCCAGCAGTAAGGTGGTAGCGGCCACAGATACGCAGTATTTT.

This clonotype was found many times. The CDR3 DNA follows: TGCAGCGTGAGGAACCGGGACAGGGGGCTATTTGAGCAGTTCTTC. The encoded protein is CSVRNRDRGLFEQFF. V usage is TRBV29-1 and J usage is TRBJ2-1, with TRBD1 matching 12 bases. V was pared by 6 bases and J by 9 bases, with 12 bases of the junction left unmatched. Germline assignment: CDR1 SQVTM and CDR2 ANQGSEA. This CDR3 contains 15 residues.

This clonotype was counted at least ten times. The J gene is TRBJ1-4, the V gene TRBV20-1, with D unresolved. The CDR3 runs 11 residues. From germline, CDR1 is DFQATT and CDR2 SNEGSKA (reference sequence). Trimming removed 5 bases at V and 11 bases at J, with 12 bases between. The CDR3 DNA is TGCAGTGCTTATAGAGAGTTGAAACTGTTTTTT. Translation gives CSAYRELKLFF.

The V gene is TRBV12-3 or TRBV12-4, the J gene TRBJ1-2; tentative D call: TRBD1 (6 bases). Trimming took off 6 bases at V and 8 bases at J, with 16 bases between the two ends. The length of the CDR3 is 13 residues. The CDR3 spells CASRPSGAGGYTF. The CDR3 nucleotides are TGTGCCAGCAGACCCTCAGGGGCGGGCGGCTACACCTTC.

The chain links TRBV19 to TRBJ2-3, with 12 bases identical to TRBD2. Losses at the gene ends were 6 bases for V and 3 bases for J; bases not matched to a gene: 4. CDR1 is LNHDA, CDR2 SQIVND, per germline (reference sequence). The CDR3 is 15 residues long. CDR3 DNA sequence: TGTGCCAGTAGGCTGACTAGCGGGGGAACAGATACGCAGTATTTT. Translation: CASRLTSGGTDTQYF.

The table lists this clonotype with many counts. The gene calls are TRBV27 and TRBJ2-7; the D gene is possibly TRBD2 (5 bases). CDR3 length equals 15 residues. Trimming took 5 bases from V and 7 from J, leaving 21 bases between them. Germline loops: CDR1 MNHEY, CDR2 SMNVEV (reference sequence). The CDR3 sequence is CASSPGNIRTGEQYF. CDR3 DNA: TGTGCCAGCAGTCCGGGCAACATCCGGACGGGGGAGCAGTACTTC.

This sequence joins TRBV20-1 and TRBJ2-7; perhaps TRBD2 as D (6 bases). Germline CDR1 DFQATT, CDR2 SNEGSKA (reference sequence). V lost 6 bases and J 12 bases, leaving 27 bases between the germline ends. The CDR3 has 14 amino acids. This CDR3 is CSAVKGLLEGLVYF. DNA of the CDR3: TGCAGTGCCGTGAAGGGACTTCTTGAGGGGCTGGTGTACTTC.

This rearrangement joins TRBV29-1 to TRBJ2-7; the match to TRBD2 covers 9 bases. CDR1 is SQVTM and CDR2 is ANQGSEA in the germline V gene. V gave up 0 bases and J gave up 5 bases; unmatched junction bases: 8. The CDR3 consists of 15 residues. The CDR3 protein is CSVEDGVSGSNEQYF. CDR3 nucleotides: TGCAGCGTTGAAGATGGGGTTAGCGGGAGTAACGAGCAGTACTTC.

This clonotype came up many times. The V and J genes are TRBV10-3 and TRBJ2-7; weak D call: TRBD2 (6 bases). Germline CDR1 is ENHRY and CDR2 is SYGVKD. The CDR3 runs 15 residues. The germline V and J ends were trimmed by 0 bases and 3 bases, with 12 bases remaining between them. The CDR3 DNA follows: TGTGCCATCAGTGAGTCCGGGGGACGGATCTACGAGCAGTACTTC. This encodes CAISESGGRIYEQYF.

This clonotype has more than one count but fewer than ten. The CDR3 region has the DNA TGCAGTGCTAGAGATCGGGCGGTAGCGGGAGGAATTGAGACCCAGTACTTC. It is translated as CSARDRAVAGGIETQYF. The chain couples TRBV20-1 to TRBJ2-5; 10 bases agree with TRBD2. Germline CDR1 DFQATT, CDR2 SNEGSKA (reference sequence). The CDR3 extends over 17 amino acids. V trimming: 0 bases; J trimming: 5 bases; junction bases outside the gene matches: 12.

This clonotype was detected a few times. The chain links TRBV9 to TRBJ2-4; weak D call: TRBD2 (5 bases). Germline V gene sequence: CDR1 SGDLS, CDR2 YYNGEE. The CDR3 spans 17 residues. V lost 3 bases and J lost 1, with 17 bases in between. The CDR3 loop reads CASSGLGEGDAKNIQYF. CDR3 nucleotides: TGTGCCAGCAGCGGCCTCGGGGAAGGAGACGCCAAAAACATTCAGTACTTC.

The chain combines TRBV9 with TRBJ2-7; D is possibly TRBD2 (6 bases). Trimming pared 3 bases from V and 5 bases from J, leaving 12 bases between. Germline lookup yields CDR1 SGDLS and CDR2 YYNGEE. CDR3 length: 13 residues. The CDR3 loop reads CASSAGDGNEQYF. DNA of the CDR3: TGTGCCAGCAGCGCGGGGGATGGGAACGAGCAGTACTTC.

The chain has TRBV14 and TRBJ2-3, with D possibly being TRBD1 (6 bases). V lost 0 bases and J 4 bases, leaving 11 bases between the germline ends. CDR1 and CDR2 from the germline V gene are SGHDN and FVKESK. There are 15 residues in the CDR3. The CDR3 DNA reads as TGTGCCAGCAGCCAAGATTCAGGGGCCGCAGATACGCAGTATTTT. Its protein is CASSQDSGAADTQYF.

This clonotype has a handful of counts. The chain employs TRBV7-9 and TRBJ1-2; the D gene is possibly TRBD1 (5 bases). V was trimmed by 5 bases and J by 2 bases, leaving 9 bases between them. CDR3 size: 13 residues. Germline values: CDR1 SEHNR, CDR2 FQNEAQ (reference sequence). CDR3 loop: CASSLQANYGYTF. The CDR3, as DNA: TGTGCCAGCAGCCTACAGGCGAACTATGGCTACACCTTC.

This clonotype was seen ten or more times. The chain is built from TRBV4-3 and TRBJ2-1; 11 bases are a match to TRBD2. The J segment lost 6 bases and the V segment lost 0 bases, leaving 7 bases of the junction unmatched. This CDR3 is built from 17 residues. CDR1 and CDR2 (germline): LGHNA, YSLEER. CDR3 residues: CASSQDLAGGLGNEQFF. The CDR3 DNA reads as TGCGCCAGCAGCCAAGATCTAGCGGGAGGTCTGGGCAATGAGCAGTTCTTC.

This clonotype was counted many times. The rearrangement joins TRBV12-3 or TRBV12-4 to TRBJ2-5, with D possibly TRBD2 on 6 matching bases. V shed 5 bases and J shed 2 bases, with 9 bases lying between them. The CDR3 length is 13 residues. The CDR3 region has the DNA TGTGCCAGCAGTGCGGCGGGACAAGAGACCCAGTACTTC. This gives the protein CASSAAGQETQYF.

This clonotype was detected ten times or more. This chain uses TRBV11-2 with TRBJ2-3, with 8 bases identical to TRBD1. Germline loops: CDR1 SGHAT, CDR2 FQNNGV. V gave up 0 bases and J gave up 4 bases; unmatched junction bases: 3. This CDR3 is 15 amino acids long. The CDR3 sequence: CASSLEAGGADTQYF. The CDR3, as DNA: TGTGCCAGCAGCTTAGAGGCAGGGGGCGCAGATACGCAGTATTTT.

This clonotype was found many times. The chain couples TRBV28 to TRBJ1-1; 7 bases fit TRBD1. Trimming cost V 4 bases and J 4 bases; bases outside gene matches: 9. Germline CDR1 and CDR2: MDHEN and SYDVKM. This CDR3 is 15 amino acids long. The CDR3 loop is CASSYRQGGGTEAFF. CDR3 in DNA: TGTGCCAGCAGTTACCGACAGGGCGGGGGCACTGAAGCTTTCTTT.

This clonotype occurred a few times. The chain joins TRBV5-6 to TRBJ2-1; 9 nucleotides match TRBD2. After removal of 3 bases from V and 6 bases from J, the junction contained 7 bases not matched to a gene. Germline CDR1 and CDR2: SGHDT and YYEEEE. The CDR3 is made up of 15 amino acids. This CDR3 is CASSYLAGSINEQFF. CDR3 DNA: TGTGCCAGCAGCTACCTAGCGGGGTCTATCAATGAGCAGTTCTTC.

The CDR3 DNA follows: TGTGCCTGGAGAACCTTACTCATGAACACTGAAGCTTTCTTT. It yields the protein CAWRTLLMNTEAFF. The chain is built from TRBV30 and TRBJ1-1, with no clear D. Per germline, CDR1 GTSNPN and CDR2 SVGIG (reference sequence). This CDR3 spans 14 amino acids. The V gene lost 3 bases and the J gene lost 0 bases, with 11 bases spanning the gap.